This TCR beta chain was sequenced in a study of cytomegalovirus exposure and HLA in healthy donors. Study conclusions and caveats: Most sequenced TCRs were rare (though some public TCRs occurred in many donors). TCR beta sequences reportedly predicted the HLA-A and HLA-B alleles of most subjects accurately.

This CDR3 comprises 10 residues. V lost 10 bases, J lost 3 bases, and 3 bases lay in between. The germline V gene has CDR1 MDHEN and CDR2 SYDVKM. As to this clone: Antigen unknown.

13 Jbeta primers and 60 Vbeta primers were used for the PCR. Clones were read by immunoSEQ multiplex PCR, and TCRdb kept only the in-frame ones, dropping some. Of about 140,000 clones in the sample, around 80% are singletons; the top ten hold 1.2% to 1.5%. Material: PBMCs. The sequence was obtained from a man aged 30 to 39 in good health and CMV-seropositive. The V gene is TRBV28, the J gene TRBJ2-2; D unresolved. In DNA form, the CDR3 reads TGTGCCACATACACCGGGGAGCTGTTTTTT. This translates into CATYTGELFF.